The 6 T cell receptor beta chains below were found in one sample sequenced in a study of T cells in Graves' hyperthyroidism and ophthalmopathy (dated by TCRdb to about 2019). The library came from multiplex PCR. The sample was run on an Illumina HiSeq 2000. The TCR beta CDR3 regions were amplified from the RNA transcripts. The TCR CDR3 was subjected to a first round of RT-PCR using the HTBI primer set and the Qiagen OneStep RT-PCR kit. The public reads were run again by TCRdb, first through fastp at Q25 and then through MiXCR, and only productive beta chains were kept. Each record represents a unique CDR3 protein, reported with the most common genes and DNA among its rows. For this sample there are 300,000 to 450,000 distinct CDR3 sequences; roughly 15% appear just once. Clones ranked in the top ten supply around a fifth of the sample. Sequencing was done on a sample of blood. These receptors all stem from a young woman with Graves' ophthalmopathy.

The chain recombines TRBV30 with TRBJ2-1, with no clear D. Germline V gives CDR1 GTSNPN, CDR2 SVGIG (reference sequence). CDR3 length equals 16 residues. Deletions cut 2 bases from V and 5 bases from J, with 19 bases between. The CDR3 nucleotides read TGTGCCTGGAGTCCTAGGGTTGATTGGAAGCACAATGAGCAGTTCTTC. Its protein is CAWSPRVDWKHNEQFF.

This clonotype was observed a handful of times. The rearrangement uses TRBV2 and TRBJ1-3, with D uncertain. The germline V gene has CDR1 SNHLY and CDR2 FYNNEI. Deletions cut 10 bases from V and 2 bases from J, with 6 bases between. This CDR3 comprises 11 residues. CDR3 region: CATKAGNTIYF. The CDR3 coding sequence is TGTGCCACCAAAGCTGGAAACACCATATATTTT.

Many counts were recorded for this clonotype. This chain connects TRBV7-3 to TRBJ2-2; D gene uncertain. This CDR3 has 15 amino acids. Trimming took off 0 bases at V and 5 bases at J, with 10 bases between the two ends. From germline, CDR1 is SGHTA and CDR2 FQGTGA. The CDR3 DNA reads as TGTGCCAGCAGCTTAACCCTCTCTGGGACCGGGGAGCTGTTTTTT. Protein product: CASSLTLSGTGELFF.

This clonotype was detected only a few times. This sequence may be a read error, since a much larger clone differs from it by one base. This chain joins TRBV6-5 and TRBJ2-5, with D perhaps TRBD1 or TRBD2 (5 bases each). With 2 bases removed from V and 5 bases from J, the gap between germline ends came to 18 bases. This CDR3 has 16 amino acids. The germline gives CDR1 MNHEY, CDR2 SVGAGI. The CDR3: CASSYPPRPGGETQYF. The CDR3 region has the DNA TGTGCCAGCAGTTACCCGCCCAGGCCTGGGGGTGAGACCCAGTACTTC.

This clonotype has more than one count but fewer than ten. This chain uses TRBV29-1 with TRBJ1-2; perhaps TRBD1 as D (5 bases). The germline CDR1 and CDR2 sequences are SQVTM and ANQGSEA. The CDR3 sequence is 11 residues long. Trimming left V 4 bases short and J 6 bases short, with 9 bases between. The chain's CDR3 is CSVVGEDGYTF. Written as DNA, the CDR3 is TGCAGCGTTGTAGGGGAAGATGGCTACACCTTC.

This clonotype has a count of ten or more. The chain is built from TRBV24-1 and TRBJ2-5; 7 bases line up with TRBD2. V shed 3 bases, J shed 1 base, and the junction held 10 bases outside the gene matches. CDR3 length equals 17 residues. From germline, CDR1 is KGHDR and CDR2 SFDVKD. The DNA for the CDR3 is TGTGCCACCAGTGATGTCGCTAGCGGCGTACTCCAAGAGACCCAGTACTTC. This translates into CATSDVASGVLQETQYF.